A selection of T cell receptor beta chains follows, all from one sample in a study of CD8+CD57+ T cells in acquired aplastic anemia. TCRdb passed the reads through MiXCR, listing each CDR3 protein once. Seen here are some 410,000 distinct CDR3 sequences, approximately 70% observed once, and the top ten hold approximately 3.9%. The sequencing sample was made of sorted CD4+, CD8+, or CD8+CD57+ T cells (not recorded which) from PBMCs. The receptors here all came from a human donor in good health, serving as a control. Both conserved end residues are part of each CDR3. The D gene is left open where the match is weak. Expanded clones are given a class, and other clones once, few, many or no size at all.

TRBJ2-7	many	TRBV5-1	TRBD1	CASSSLTGGSYEQYF	TGCGCCAGCAGCTCGTTAACAGGGGGAAGTTACGAGCAGTACTTC
TRBJ2-3	-	TRBV12-3/TRBV12-4	-	CASSRDRRAGNTDTQYF	TGTGCCAGCAGTCGAGATCGAAGGGCTGGTAACACAGATACGCAGTATTTT
TRBJ1-2	-	TRBV10-3	-	CASSQNSYGYTF	TGTGCCAGCAGCCAAAACAGCTATGGCTACACCTTC
TRBJ1-5	-	TRBV9	-	CASSGEGQLQQF	TGTGCCAGCAGCGGCGAGGGGCAGCTCCAGCAGTTT
TRBJ2-6	many	TRBV7-2	TRBD1	CASSTQGAGANVLTF	TGTGCCAGCAGTACCCAGGGGGCCGGGGCCAACGTCCTGACTTTC
TRBJ1-5	many	TRBV12-3/TRBV12-4	-	CASRLDRGQPQHF	TGTGCCAGCAGGCTCGACAGAGGGCAGCCCCAGCATTTT
TRBJ2-2	-	TRBV4-3	TRBD2	CASSQELPRTSGGPNTGELFF	TGCGCCAGCAGCCAAGAACTGCCGCGGACTAGCGGGGGGCCGAACACCGGGGAGCTGTTTTTT
TRBJ2-1	once	TRBV19	-	CASSIDNSDYNEQFF	TGTGCCAGTAGTATAGATAACTCGGACTACAATGAGCAGTTCTTC
TRBJ1-1	-	TRBV7-9	-	CASSPNGQGNDGYF	TGTGCCAGCAGCCCAAACGGTCAGGGGAACGATGGCTACTTT
TRBJ1-2	-	TRBV2	-	CASAEGDYGYTF	TGTGCCAGCGCTGAGGGGGACTATGGCTACACCTTC
TRBJ2-7	-	TRBV7-3	TRBD1	CASSVQGQGYQQYF	TGTGCCAGCAGCGTTCAGGGACAGGGTTACCAGCAGTACTTC
TRBJ2-3	-	TRBV29-1	TRBD2	CSAARLAGILDTQYF	TGCAGTGCTGCCCGCCTAGCGGGGATTCTAGATACGCAGTATTTT
TRBJ1-4	many	TRBV19	-	CASSTARGAEEKLFF	TGTGCCAGTAGTACAGCCCGGGGGGCGGAGGAAAAACTGTTTTTT
TRBJ2-1	-	TRBV6-2/TRBV6-3	-	CASGGWVTLNEQFF	TGTGCCAGCGGAGGGTGGGTCACCCTAAATGAGCAGTTCTTC
TRBJ2-5	many	TRBV5-8	-	CASNSDGTRGETQYF	TGTGCCAGCAACTCCGACGGGACGAGGGGAGAGACCCAGTACTTC
TRBJ1-2	-	TRBV12-3/TRBV12-4	-	CASSSGGREDGYTF	TGTGCCAGCAGCTCCGGGGGGCGCGAAGATGGCTACACCTTC
TRBJ2-3	many	TRBV5-8	-	CASSASSGSSTDTQYF	TGTGCCAGCAGCGCCAGTAGCGGATCTAGCACAGATACGCAGTATTTT
TRBJ2-2	-	TRBV5-4	-	CASSLWGGGVTTTGELFF	TGTGCCAGCAGCTTGTGGGGGGGCGGCGTTACTACCACCGGGGAGCTGTTTTTT
TRBJ2-7	-	TRBV5-1	TRBD2	CASSIPGGGNYEQYF	TGCGCCAGCAGCATTCCGGGGGGGGGTAACTACGAGCAGTACTTC
TRBJ2-5	-	TRBV11-2	-	CASSLVTMVGETQYF	TGTGCCAGCAGCTTAGTGACTATGGTAGGGGAGACCCAGTACTTC
TRBJ2-1	-	TRBV20-1	-	CSARGALTGLYNEQFF	TGCAGTGCTAGAGGTGCCCTGACAGGATTATACAATGAGCAGTTCTTC
TRBJ2-1	-	TRBV6-2/TRBV6-3	-	CASRLDSPSSYNEQFF	TGTGCCAGCAGACTGGACAGTCCGAGCTCCTACAATGAGCAGTTCTTC
TRBJ2-7	-	TRBV29-1	-	CSAAGGSYEQYF	TGCAGCGCCGCTGGCGGCTCCTACGAGCAGTACTTC
TRBJ2-1	-	TRBV19	TRBD1	CASRLDRGSYNEQFF	TGTGCCAGTAGGCTAGACAGGGGATCCTACAATGAGCAGTTCTTC
TRBJ1-4	-	TRBV19	TRBD1	CASSIPTGGSNEKLFF	TGTGCCAGTAGTATCCCGACAGGGGGCTCTAATGAAAAACTGTTTTTT
TRBJ2-5	-	TRBV20-1	-	CSARDQETDSIRGTQYF	TGCAGTGCTAGAGATCAGGAGACTGATTCAATAAGGGGGACCCAGTACTTC
TRBJ1-1	-	TRBV19	-	CASSMRGGNSEAFF	TGTGCCAGTAGTATGCGTGGGGGAAACTCTGAAGCTTTCTTT
TRBJ2-6	-	TRBV24-1	-	CATSDPSGANVLTF	TGCGCCACCAGTGACCCCTCTGGGGCCAACGTCCTGACTTTC
TRBJ2-1	-	TRBV5-1	-	CASSVGTEQDF	TGCGCCAGCAGCGTTGGCACCGAGCAGGACTTC
TRBJ2-3	-	TRBV5-5	TRBD1	CASSHDREYF	TGCGCCAGCAGCCACGACAGGGAGTATTTT
TRBJ2-5	-	TRBV7-2	-	CASSFNNSPLHFRYF	TGTGCCAGCAGCTTCAACAATTCACCCCTCCACTTTCGGTACTTC
TRBJ2-1	once	TRBV15	TRBD1	CATSRTGTGRTEQFF	TGTGCCACCAGCAGAACCGGGACAGGGCGTACTGAGCAGTTCTTC
TRBJ2-1	-	TRBV27	-	CASNPQGISEQFF	TGTGCCAGCAATCCCCAGGGAATCAGTGAGCAGTTCTTC
TRBJ1-2	-	TRBV11-1	TRBD1	CASSSLTGPYGYTF	TGTGCCAGCAGTTCCCTGACAGGGCCCTATGGCTACACCTTC
TRBJ2-7	-	TRBV3-1	-	CASSPPLGASYEQYF	TGTGCCAGCAGTCCTCCACTGGGGGCCTCCTACGAGCAGTACTTC
TRBJ2-2	many	TRBV5-1	TRBD1	CASSLAGTGRNTGELFF	TGCGCCAGCAGCTTGGCCGGGACAGGGCGGAACACCGGGGAGCTGTTTTTT
TRBJ2-3	many	TRBV12-3/TRBV12-4	TRBD1	CASSRGVGQGPDTQYF	TGTGCCAGCAGCCGGGGGGTGGGACAGGGACCAGATACGCAGTATTTT
TRBJ2-7	-	TRBV2	-	CASRMGSGDGHEQYF	TGTGCCAGCAGGATGGGGTCAGGGGACGGCCACGAGCAGTACTTC
TRBJ1-4	-	TRBV20-1	TRBD1	CSARTGTLWELFF	TGCAGTGCGAGGACAGGCACCCTCTGGGAACTGTTTTTT
TRBJ1-4	-	TRBV9	-	CASSIQISAYNLF	TGTGCTAGCAGCATACAGATTAGCGCCTACAATTTGTTT
TRBJ1-2	once	TRBV9	-	CASSVGPRVGYGCYTF	TGTGCCAGCAGCGTAGGGCCCAGGGTTGGATATGGCTGCTACACCTTC
TRBJ2-5	-	TRBV20-1	TRBD2	CSARTAGVTAQYF	TGCAGTGCTAGGACAGCGGGGGTCACAGCCCAGTACTTC
TRBJ2-1	-	TRBV20-1	TRBD1	CSAFSGTGGEDQQFF	TGCAGTGCTTTCTCCGGGACAGGGGGTGAAGATCAGCAGTTCTTC
TRBJ1-2	few	TRBV2	-	CASSTGRTVCGYTF	TGTGCCAGCAGCACAGGGAGGACAGTCTGTGGCTACACCTTC
TRBJ1-4	-	TRBV19	TRBD1	CASSIRVIRSTGDNEKLFF	TGTGCCAGTAGTATCAGAGTAATCAGGTCGACAGGGGATAATGAAAAACTGTTTTTT